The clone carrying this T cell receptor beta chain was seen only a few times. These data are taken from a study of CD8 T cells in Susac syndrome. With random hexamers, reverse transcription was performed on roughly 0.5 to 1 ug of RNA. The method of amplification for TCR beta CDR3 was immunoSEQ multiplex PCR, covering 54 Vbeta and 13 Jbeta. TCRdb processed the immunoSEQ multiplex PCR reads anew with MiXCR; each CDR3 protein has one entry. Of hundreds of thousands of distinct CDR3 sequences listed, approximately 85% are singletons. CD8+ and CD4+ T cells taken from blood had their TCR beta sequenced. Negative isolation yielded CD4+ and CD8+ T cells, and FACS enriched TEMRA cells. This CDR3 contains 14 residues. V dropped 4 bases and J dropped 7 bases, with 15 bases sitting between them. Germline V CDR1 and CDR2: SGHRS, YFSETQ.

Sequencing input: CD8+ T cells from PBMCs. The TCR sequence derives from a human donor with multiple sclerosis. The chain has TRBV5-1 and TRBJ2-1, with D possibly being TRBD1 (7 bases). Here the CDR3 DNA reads TGCGCCAGCAGCCCGGCGGGACAGAGTAATGAGCAGTTCTTC. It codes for CASSPAGQSNEQFF.